Given below is one TCR beta chain in context. The sample belongs to a study of blood T cells in healthy people across ages. Across the study: Per every two T cells, about one barcoded beta molecule was captured by template switching.

Primers used in a second PCR of about 7 to 12 cycles were a sample-barcoded 5' primer and a J-beta primer mix. TCRdb re-analysed the 5' RACE reads in MiXCR, keeping a single row per CDR3 protein. Among roughly 2 million distinct CDR3 sequences listed, 49% were seen once. Caucasian individuals from Russia who were healthy and aged roughly 6 to 90 acted as donors. PBMCs were isolated at a quantity of at least 7 million per sample. The CDR3 extends over 13 amino acids. V lost 5 bases and J lost 7, with 12 bases in between. The germline gives CDR1 MNHEY, CDR2 SVGEGT. Material for sequencing was blood. This receptor was taken from a woman aged 40 to 49 in good health. The rearrangement links TRBV6-2 or TRBV6-3 to TRBJ1-5, with no clear D. The CDR3 sequence is CASSDGEYQPQHF. Written as DNA, the CDR3 is TGTGCCAGCAGTGACGGGGAGTACCAGCCCCAGCATTTT.